This T cell receptor (beta chain) appears in the sequencing data of a study of T-cell reconstitution after alpha-beta-depleted transplantation in children. Overall study findings and caveats: At the one-year point after transplant, T-cell counts and TCRbeta diversity were found to come mostly from T cells that had been newly produced. Expanded graft clones, several hundred of them, were reportedly the source of alpha-beta T cells about two months after transplant. Elevated TCRbeta diversity at day 60 was traced, in some patients, to surviving recipient T cells and thymic progenitors.

The library targeted TCRbeta and was prepared with unique molecular identifiers. TCRdb passed the PCR reads through MiXCR, listing each CDR3 protein once. The sample shows hundreds of thousands of distinct CDR3 sequences, 8.2% of them seen only once. This clonotype has ten or more counts. Antigen: not known. The CDR3 is made up of 12 amino acids. V shed 6 bases, J shed 6 bases, and the junction held 2 bases outside the gene matches. The V and J genes are TRBV12-3 or TRBV12-4 and TRBJ2-1; 7 bases align to TRBD2. This clonotype was obtained from a male patient younger than 18 who had a stem cell transplant for acute lymphoblastic leukemia, so the T cells may come from the graft donor. Sequencing used PBMCs, mostly from graft donor cells, obtained 180 days after TCRalphabeta/CD19-depleted stem cell transplant. The CDR3 is CASSGLGNEQFF. CDR3 sequence (DNA): TGTGCCAGCAGCGGACTAGGCAATGAGCAGTTCTTC.